Sequencing of this T cell receptor beta chain was carried out in a study of blood T cell repertoires in COVID-19. Turning to the study itself: Samples taken during acute and convalescent COVID-19 were collected in the United States, Italy and Spain.

Participants' own reports of clinical history determined their cohort assignment. The germline gives CDR1 SGHRS, CDR2 YFSETQ. The trim removed 3 bases at V and 9 bases at J, leaving 10 bases unmatched. The CDR3 covers 15 residues. Method: immunoSEQ multiplex PCR; TCRdb's copy keeps in-frame clones and lacks some. The table includes under 350,000 clones, roughly 85% detected once. The sequencing sample was made of PBMCs or T cells enriched from blood (not recorded which). The rearrangement uses TRBV5-1 and TRBJ2-1; TRBD2 aligns across 9 bases. The source is a woman in her thirties or forties with acute COVID-19. The CDR3 DNA reads as TGCGCCAGCAGCTCCTCCCCGGGACTAGCTATTGAGCAGTTCTTC. It yields the protein CASSSSPGLAIEQFF.